This TCR beta chain was documented in a study of response to subunit inactivated influenza vaccine. This clonotype has only a few counts. From the RT-PCR reads, TCRdb called clonotypes with MiXCR, one entry per CDR3 protein. The table records over 800,000 distinct CDR3 sequences, roughly 20% of them present only once. Per the germline V gene, CDR1 is DFQATT and CDR2 is SNEGSKA (reference sequence). The CDR3 has 13 amino acids. V lost 7 bases to trimming and J lost 3 bases, with 15 bases between them. The source material was PBMCs from blood, sampled more than 4 days after vaccination. The chain combines TRBV20-1 with TRBJ1-2; the D gene is possibly TRBD1 (5 bases). This TCR was recovered from a man in his fifties who received an inactivated influenza vaccine. The CDR3, as DNA: TGCAGTGTCGCTGGGCAGGGAGACTATGGCTACACCTTC. As protein: CSVAGQGDYGYTF.